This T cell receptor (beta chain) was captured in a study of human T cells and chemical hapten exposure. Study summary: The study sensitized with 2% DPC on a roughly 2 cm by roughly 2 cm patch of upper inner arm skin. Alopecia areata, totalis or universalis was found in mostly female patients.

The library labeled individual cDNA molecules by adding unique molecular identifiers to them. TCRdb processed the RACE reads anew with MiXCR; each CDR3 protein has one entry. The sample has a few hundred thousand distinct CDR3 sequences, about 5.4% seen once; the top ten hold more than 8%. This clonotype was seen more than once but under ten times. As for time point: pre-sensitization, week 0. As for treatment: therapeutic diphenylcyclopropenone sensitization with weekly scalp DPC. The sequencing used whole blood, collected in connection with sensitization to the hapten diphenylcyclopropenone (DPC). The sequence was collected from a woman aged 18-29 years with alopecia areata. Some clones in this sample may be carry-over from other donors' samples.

CDR3 in amino acids: CASSPAGAGARNQPQHF. The DNA for the CDR3 is TGTGCCAGTAGTCCAGCGGGGGCAGGAGCCCGCAATCAGCCCCAGCATTTT. This chain connects TRBV19 to TRBJ1-5; a weak D match, TRBD1 (6 bases). Deletions cut 5 bases from V and 2 bases from J, with 19 bases between. The CDR3 length is 17 residues. CDR1 and CDR2 from the germline V gene are LNHDA and SQIVND (reference sequence). The entire variable domain, with the rest obtained from reference TRBV19 and TRBJ1-5, is as follows: DGGITQSPKYLFRKEGQNVTLSCEQNLNHDAMYWYRQDPGQGLRLIYYSQIVNDFQKGDIAEGYSVSREKKESFPLTVTSAQKNPTAFYLCASSPAGAGARNQPQHFGDGTRLSIL.